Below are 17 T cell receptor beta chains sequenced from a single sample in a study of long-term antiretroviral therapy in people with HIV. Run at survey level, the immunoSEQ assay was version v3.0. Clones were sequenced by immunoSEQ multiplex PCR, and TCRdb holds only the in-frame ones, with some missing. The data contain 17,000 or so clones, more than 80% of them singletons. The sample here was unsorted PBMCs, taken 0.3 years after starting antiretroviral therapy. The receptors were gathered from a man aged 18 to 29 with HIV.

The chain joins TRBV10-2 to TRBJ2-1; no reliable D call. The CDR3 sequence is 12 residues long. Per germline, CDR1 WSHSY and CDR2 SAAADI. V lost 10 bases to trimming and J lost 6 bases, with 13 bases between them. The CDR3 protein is CATAVVINEQFF. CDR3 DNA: TGCGCCACCGCCGTCGTGATCAATGAGCAGTTCTTC.

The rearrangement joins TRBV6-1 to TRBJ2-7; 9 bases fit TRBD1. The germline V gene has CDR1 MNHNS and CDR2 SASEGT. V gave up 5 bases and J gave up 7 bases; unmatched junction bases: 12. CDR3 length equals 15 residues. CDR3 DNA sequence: TGTGCCAGCAGTTCGTGGACAGGGGCCCAGGGGGAGCAGTACGTC. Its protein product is CASSSWTGAQGEQYV.

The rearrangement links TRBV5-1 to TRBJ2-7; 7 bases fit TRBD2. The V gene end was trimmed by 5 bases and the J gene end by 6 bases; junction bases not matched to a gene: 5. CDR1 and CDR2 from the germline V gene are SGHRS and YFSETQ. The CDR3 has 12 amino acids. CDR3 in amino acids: CASRGEGTEQYF. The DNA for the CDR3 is TGCGCCAGCAGGGGGGAGGGCACCGAGCAGTACTTC.

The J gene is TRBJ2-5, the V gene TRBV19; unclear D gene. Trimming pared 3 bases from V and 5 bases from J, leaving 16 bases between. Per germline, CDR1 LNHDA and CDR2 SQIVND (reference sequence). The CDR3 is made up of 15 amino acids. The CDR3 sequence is CASSMGVWAPETQYF. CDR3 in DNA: TGTGCCAGTAGTATGGGCGTATGGGCTCCGGAGACCCAGTACTTC.

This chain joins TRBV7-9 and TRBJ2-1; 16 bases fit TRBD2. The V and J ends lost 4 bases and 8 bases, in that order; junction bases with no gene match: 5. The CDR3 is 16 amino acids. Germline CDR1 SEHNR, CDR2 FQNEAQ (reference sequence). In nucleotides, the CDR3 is TGTGCCAGCAGCTCGGGACTAGCGGGGGGGCGGCATGAGCAGTTCTTC. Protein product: CASSSGLAGGRHEQFF.

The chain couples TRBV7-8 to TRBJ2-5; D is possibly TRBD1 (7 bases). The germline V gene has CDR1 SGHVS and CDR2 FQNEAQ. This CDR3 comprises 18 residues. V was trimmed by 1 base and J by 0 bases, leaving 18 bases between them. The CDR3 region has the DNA TGTGCCAGCAGCTTAGGGCCTCCAGGGGGGAGGTACCAAGAGACCCAGTACTTC. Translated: CASSLGPPGGRYQETQYF. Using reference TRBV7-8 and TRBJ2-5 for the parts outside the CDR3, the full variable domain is GAGVSQSPRYKVAKRGQDVALRCDPISGHVSLFWYQQALGQGPEFLTYFQNEAQLDKSGLPSDRFFAERPEGSVSTLKIQRTQQEDSAVYLCASSLGPPGGRYQETQYFGPGTRLLVL.

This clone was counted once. In nucleotides, the CDR3 is TGTGCCATCATAACTGGGGAAAAGGACTATGGCTACACCTTC. It codes for CAIITGEKDYGYTF. The chain has TRBV10-3 and TRBJ1-2; D gene unclear. The germline V and J ends were trimmed by 7 bases and 3 bases, with 15 bases remaining between them. Germline V gene lookup returns CDR1 ENHRY and CDR2 SYGVKD. This CDR3 has 14 residues.

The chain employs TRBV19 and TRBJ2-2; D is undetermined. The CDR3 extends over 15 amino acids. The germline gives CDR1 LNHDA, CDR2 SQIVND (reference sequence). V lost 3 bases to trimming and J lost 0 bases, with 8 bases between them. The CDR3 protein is CASSIKHTNTGELFF. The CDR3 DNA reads TGTGCCAGTAGTATTAAACACACGAACACCGGGGAGCTGTTTTTT.

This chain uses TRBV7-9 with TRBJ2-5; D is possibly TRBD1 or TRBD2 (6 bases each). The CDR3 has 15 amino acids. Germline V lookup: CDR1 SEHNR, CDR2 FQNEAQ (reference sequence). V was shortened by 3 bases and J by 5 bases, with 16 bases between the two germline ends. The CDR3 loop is CASSFPEGGWETQYF. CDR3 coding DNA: TGTGCCAGCAGCTTCCCGGAGGGGGGATGGGAGACCCAGTACTTC.

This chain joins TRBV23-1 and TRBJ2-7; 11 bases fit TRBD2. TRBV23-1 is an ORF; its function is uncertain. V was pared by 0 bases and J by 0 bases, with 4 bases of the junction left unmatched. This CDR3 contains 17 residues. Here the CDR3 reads CASSQSGLAENSYEQYV. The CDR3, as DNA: TGCGCCAGCAGTCAATCGGGACTAGCGGAGAACTCCTACGAGCAGTACGTC.

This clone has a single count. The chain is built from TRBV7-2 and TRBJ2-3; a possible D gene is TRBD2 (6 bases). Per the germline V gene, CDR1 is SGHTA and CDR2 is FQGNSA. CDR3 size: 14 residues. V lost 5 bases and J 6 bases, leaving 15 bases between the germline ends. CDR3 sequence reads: CASSPGTGVDTQYF. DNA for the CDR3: TGTGCCAGCAGCCCCGGGACGGGAGTGGATACGCAGTATTTT. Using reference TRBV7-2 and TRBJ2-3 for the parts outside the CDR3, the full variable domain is GAGVSQSPSNKVTEKGKDVELRCDPISGHTALYWYRQSLGQGLEFLIYFQGNSAPDKSGLPSDRFSAERTGGSVSTLTIQRTQQEDSAVYLCASSPGTGVDTQYFGPGTRLTVL.

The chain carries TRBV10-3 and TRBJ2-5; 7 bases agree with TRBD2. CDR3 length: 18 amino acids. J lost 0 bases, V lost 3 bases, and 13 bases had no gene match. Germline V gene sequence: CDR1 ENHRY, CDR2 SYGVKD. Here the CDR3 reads CAISEVTSTQSYQETQYF. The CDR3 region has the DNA TGTGCCATCAGTGAAGTGACTAGCACCCAAAGCTACCAAGAGACCCAGTACTTC.

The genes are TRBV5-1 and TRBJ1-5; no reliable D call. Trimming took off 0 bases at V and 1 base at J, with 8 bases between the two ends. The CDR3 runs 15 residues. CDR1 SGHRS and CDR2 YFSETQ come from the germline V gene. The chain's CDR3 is CASSLEPRSNQPQHF. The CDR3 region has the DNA TGCGCCAGCAGCTTGGAACCGAGGAGCAATCAGCCCCAGCATTTT.

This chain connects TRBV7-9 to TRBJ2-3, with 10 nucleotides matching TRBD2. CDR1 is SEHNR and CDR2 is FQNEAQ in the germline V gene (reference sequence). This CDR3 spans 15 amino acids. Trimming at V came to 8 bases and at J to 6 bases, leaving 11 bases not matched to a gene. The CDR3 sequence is CASSKRGGPRDTQYF. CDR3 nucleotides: TGTGCCAGCTCGAAGCGGGGGGGCCCCAGGGATACGCAGTATTTT.

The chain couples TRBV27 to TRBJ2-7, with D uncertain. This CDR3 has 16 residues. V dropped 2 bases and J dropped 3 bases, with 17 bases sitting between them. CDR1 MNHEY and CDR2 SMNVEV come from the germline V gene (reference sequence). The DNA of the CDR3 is TGTGCCAGCAGTTTACGTCCTGGGTATCTATACTACGAGCAGTACTTC. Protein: CASSLRPGYLYYEQYF.

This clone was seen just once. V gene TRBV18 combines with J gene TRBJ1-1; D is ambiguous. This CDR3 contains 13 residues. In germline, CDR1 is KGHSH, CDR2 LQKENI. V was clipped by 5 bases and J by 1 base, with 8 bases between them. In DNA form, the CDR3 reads TGTGCCAGCTCAGCCACAGAGAACACTGAAGCTTTCTTT. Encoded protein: CASSATENTEAFF.

CDR3 residues: CASSIGWQTSGGANTGELFF. CDR3 DNA: TGTGCCAGTAGTATAGGTTGGCAGACTAGCGGGGGGGCGAACACCGGGGAGCTGTTTTTT. The chain couples TRBV19 to TRBJ2-2; 14 bases match TRBD2. The V segment lost 1 base and the J segment 0 bases; nucleotides outside the gene matches: 7. Germline CDR1 reads LNHDA; CDR2 reads SQIVND (reference sequence). This CDR3 comprises 20 residues. The full variable domain, rest sourced from reference TRBV19 and TRBJ2-2, is DGGITQSPKYLFRKEGQNVTLSCEQNLNHDAMYWYRQDPGQGLRLIYYSQIVNDFQKGDIAEGYSVSREKKESFPLTVTSAQKNPTAFYLCASSIGWQTSGGANTGELFFGEGSRLTVL.